A single sample gave rise to the 24 T cell receptor beta chains below, sequenced in a study of cytomegalovirus exposure and HLA in healthy donors. Both 60 Vbeta primers and 13 Jbeta primers went into the PCR. Some clones are missing from TCRdb's copy, which holds only in-frame ones; the method was immunoSEQ multiplex PCR. The sample gives under 130,000 clones, over 75% of which show up once; 8.6% is in the top ten. Sample: PBMCs. Receptors were obtained from a woman aged 40 to 50 in good health and CMV-seropositive.

The V call is TRBV4-3, the J call TRBJ2-1; 8 nucleotides match TRBD2. The CDR3 extends over 16 amino acids. Germline V gene data show CDR1 as LGHNA and CDR2 as YSLEER. With 5 bases clipped from V and 4 bases from J, the junction kept 10 bases outside the gene matches. DNA for the CDR3: TGCGCCAGCAGCGAAGCACTCGGGGGGGGATACAATGAGCAGTTCTTC. Translated, it gives CASSEALGGGYNEQFF.

This clone has a handful of counts. The chain joins TRBV25-1 to TRBJ1-5; 7 bases are shared with TRBD1. In germline, CDR1 is MGHDK, CDR2 SYGVNS. The ends lost 6 bases at V and 7 bases at J; junction bases unmatched: 12. The CDR3 runs 15 residues. CDR3 sequence reads: CASRGSTGWDQPQHF. Here the CDR3 DNA reads TGTGCCAGCAGGGGGTCGACAGGGTGGGACCAGCCCCAGCATTTT.

The table lists this clone with a few counts. This sample also contains other DNA sequences that code for the same CDR3. The chain joins TRBV2 to TRBJ2-3, with TRBD2 identical over 13 bases. V was clipped by 8 bases and J by 2 bases; unmatched bases: 1. The CDR3 is 14 residues long. Germline CDR1 reads SNHLY; CDR2 reads FYNNEI. The DNA of the CDR3 is TGTGCCAGCGGACTAGCGGGAGTCACAGATACGCAGTATTTT. It encodes CASGLAGVTDTQYF.

V is TRBV18 and J is TRBJ2-1, with 7 bases matching TRBD2. This CDR3 has 15 amino acids. V lost 2 bases and J lost 4; bases outside the gene matches: 5. In germline, CDR1 is KGHSH, CDR2 LQKENI. For the CDR3, the DNA is TGTGCCAGCTCACCAAATGGGGGGGAATACAATGAGCAGTTCTTC. It is translated as CASSPNGGEYNEQFF.

The V gene is TRBV11-3, the J gene TRBJ2-5; D is uncertain. This CDR3 is built from 13 residues. V lost 1 base and J 2 bases, leaving 5 bases between the germline ends. Germline V CDR1 and CDR2: SGHNT, YENEEA. In nucleotides, the CDR3 is TGTGCCAGCAGCTTAGGCCTACAAGAGACCCAGTACTTC. Amino acid sequence: CASSLGLQETQYF.

The V and J genes are TRBV4-1 and TRBJ2-7, with 9 positions matching TRBD2. Germline CDR1 reads MGHRA; CDR2 reads YSYEKL. The length of the CDR3 is 15 residues. Germline trimming cut 4 bases from V and 3 bases from J; bases unmatched to any gene: 7. The CDR3 DNA sequence: TGCGCCAGCAGCCTTTCGACTAGCGGTTACTACGAGCAGTACTTC. This codes for CASSLSTSGYYEQYF.

The chain couples TRBV28 to TRBJ1-2; D possibly corresponds to TRBD1 (6 bases). The germline V gene has CDR1 MDHEN and CDR2 SYDVKM. V lost 1 base, J lost 8 bases, and 17 bases lay in between. The CDR3 has 15 amino acids. The CDR3 DNA reads TGTGCCAGCAGTTTATTTACAGGGAAGACGGGGGGCTACACCTTC. This sequence encodes CASSLFTGKTGGYTF.

This rearrangement joins TRBV28 to TRBJ2-7; possible D gene TRBD1, 6 bases. V was shortened by 8 bases and J by 2 bases, with 19 bases between the two germline ends. Germline V lookup: CDR1 MDHEN, CDR2 SYDVKM. CDR3 length: 15 residues. CDR3 nucleotides: TGTGCCAGCGGAAAAGGGGGAATCCCCCCCTACGAGCAGTACTTC. This codes for CASGKGGIPPYEQYF.

This clone has a single count. The CDR3 DNA reads TGTGCCAGCAGTGAAATCCCTAGCCTCGCCTACGAGCAGTACTTC. Residues: CASSEIPSLAYEQYF. This chain uses TRBV2 with TRBJ2-7, with D tentatively TRBD2 (5 bases). V was pared by 2 bases and J by 2 bases, with 13 bases between. CDR3 length equals 15 residues. Germline V gene sequence: CDR1 SNHLY, CDR2 FYNNEI.

This clone was recorded a few times. The chain combines TRBV19 with TRBJ2-2, with D possibly TRBD1 on 5 matching bases. Trimming pared 5 bases from V and 2 bases from J, leaving 9 bases between. Germline assignment: CDR1 LNHDA and CDR2 SQIVND (reference sequence). The CDR3 totals 14 residues. The CDR3 nucleotides read TGTGCCAGTAGTGATGGGGCTAACACCGGGGAGCTGTTTTTT. This encodes CASSDGANTGELFF.

The chain links TRBV18 to TRBJ2-3; D may be TRBD1 (5 bases). CDR3 size: 13 residues. V dropped 6 bases and J dropped 0 bases, with 7 bases sitting between them. CDR1 is KGHSH, CDR2 LQKENI, per germline. CDR3 bases: TGTGCCAGCTCCGACAGCAGCACAGATACGCAGTATTTT. Its translation: CASSDSSTDTQYF.

This chain uses TRBV5-6 with TRBJ2-3; 7 nucleotides match TRBD1. This CDR3 is built from 15 residues. With 3 bases clipped from V and 0 bases from J, the junction kept 4 bases outside the gene matches. From germline, CDR1 is SGHDT and CDR2 YYEEEE. CDR3 sequence: CASSSQGDSTDTQYF. Written as DNA, the CDR3 is TGTGCCAGCAGCTCTCAGGGGGATAGCACAGATACGCAGTATTTT.

A single count supports this clone. The V call is TRBV5-1, the J call TRBJ1-1; the match to TRBD1 covers 7 bases. This CDR3 spans 14 amino acids. The J segment lost 5 bases and the V segment lost 4 bases, leaving 8 bases of the junction unmatched. CDR1 is SGHRS, CDR2 YFSETQ, per germline. The CDR3 reads CASSGGTVGTEAFF. Written as DNA, the CDR3 is TGCGCCAGCAGCGGAGGGACAGTGGGAACTGAAGCTTTCTTT.

The chain joins TRBV10-3 to TRBJ1-6, with 7 bases identical to TRBD1. CDR1 is ENHRY and CDR2 is SYGVKD in the germline V gene. Trimming at V came to 5 bases and at J to 9 bases, leaving 7 bases not matched to a gene. This CDR3 comprises 14 residues. The CDR3 region is CAISHEGAGSPLHF. The CDR3 region has the DNA TGTGCCATCAGTCACGAGGGGGCAGGTTCACCCCTCCACTTT.

This chain uses TRBV7-2 with TRBJ2-1, with 16 bases fitting TRBD2. CDR3 size: 16 residues. CDR1 is SGHTA, CDR2 FQGNSA, per germline. V dropped 1 base and J dropped 15; count of bases not matched to a gene: 9. The CDR3 loop reads CASSLVPGTSGGALFF. DNA for the CDR3: TGTGCCAGCAGCTTAGTTCCCGGGACTAGCGGGGGGGCCCTGTTCTTC.

The rearrangement links TRBV6-5 to TRBJ1-2; D ambiguous. CDR3 size: 11 residues. Germline values: CDR1 MNHEY, CDR2 SVGAGI. Deletions cut 2 bases from V and 7 bases from J, with 5 bases between. CDR3 nucleotides: TGTGCCAGCAGTTACGGGAGTGGCTACACCTTC. Its protein product is CASSYGSGYTF.

The chain uses TRBV29-1 and TRBJ2-3, with 7 bases aligning to TRBD1. The CDR3 loop spans 14 amino acids. Trimming at V came to 5 bases and at J to 1 base, leaving 6 bases not matched to a gene. Germline lookup yields CDR1 SQVTM and CDR2 ANQGSEA. CDR3 in DNA: TGCAGCGTTTCCTTGGGGACAGGCACAGATACGCAGTATTTT. Residues: CSVSLGTGTDTQYF.

The genes are TRBV4-1 and TRBJ1-1; 11 bases fit TRBD1. The germline V gene encodes CDR1 MGHRA and CDR2 YSYEKL. This CDR3 spans 19 amino acids. V lost 2 bases and J lost 14; bases outside the gene matches: 25. The CDR3 is CASSQMPPGTGGGWRRGFF. For the CDR3, the DNA is TGCGCCAGCAGCCAAATGCCGCCCGGGACAGGGGGAGGATGGCGCAGGGGGTTCTTT.

The chain links TRBV4-3 to TRBJ2-7; D is unresolved. The germline V and J ends were trimmed by 3 bases and 3 bases, with 9 bases remaining between them. Germline V CDR1 and CDR2: LGHNA, YSLEER. The CDR3 sequence is 13 residues long. The CDR3 spells CASSHIGDYEQYF. The CDR3 region has the DNA TGCGCCAGCAGCCACATCGGTGACTACGAGCAGTACTTC.

V is TRBV11-2 and J is TRBJ1-4; a possible D gene is TRBD1 (5 bases). The CDR3 loop spans 15 amino acids. From germline, CDR1 is SGHAT and CDR2 FQNNGV. V lost 5 bases to trimming and J lost 4 bases, with 14 bases between them. CDR3 residues: CASSPNPGGNEKLFF. The CDR3 DNA reads TGTGCCAGCAGCCCAAACCCCGGGGGTAATGAAAAACTGTTTTTT.

The V gene is TRBV5-1, the J gene TRBJ2-5; weak D call: TRBD1 (6 bases). The CDR3 has 14 residues. CDR1 is SGHRS, CDR2 YFSETQ, per germline. Trimming pared 5 bases from V and 1 base from J, leaving 12 bases between. CDR3 in DNA: TGCGCCAGCAGGGATGAACAGGGCCAAGAGACCCAGTACTTC. It is translated as CASRDEQGQETQYF.

The chain combines TRBV5-4 with TRBJ2-1, with TRBD2 matching 12 bases. Germline V gene sequence: CDR1 SGHNT, CDR2 YYREEE (reference sequence). The CDR3 covers 17 residues. The V gene end was trimmed by 4 bases and the J gene end by 0 bases; junction bases not matched to a gene: 5. This CDR3 is CASSGGLAGGSYNEQFF. The CDR3 DNA follows: TGTGCCAGCAGCGGGGGACTAGCGGGCGGCTCCTACAATGAGCAGTTCTTC.

The chain combines TRBV18 with TRBJ2-3; D gene uncertain. Germline values: CDR1 KGHSH, CDR2 LQKENI. The CDR3 loop spans 15 amino acids. The ends were cut back, 3 bases at V and 1 base at J, with 11 bases in the middle. The CDR3 nucleotides are TGTGCCAGCTCACCGAAGATTGAGGGCACAGATACGCAGTATTTT. The encoded protein is CASSPKIEGTDTQYF.

V is TRBV28 and J is TRBJ2-2; unclear D gene. This CDR3 region has 13 residues. V was clipped by 2 bases and J by 3 bases, with 4 bases between them. The V gene's germline CDR1 is MDHEN and CDR2 SYDVKM. CDR3 DNA sequence: TGTGCCAGCAGTTTAGCAGACACCGGGGAGCTGTTTTTT. This codes for CASSLADTGELFF.